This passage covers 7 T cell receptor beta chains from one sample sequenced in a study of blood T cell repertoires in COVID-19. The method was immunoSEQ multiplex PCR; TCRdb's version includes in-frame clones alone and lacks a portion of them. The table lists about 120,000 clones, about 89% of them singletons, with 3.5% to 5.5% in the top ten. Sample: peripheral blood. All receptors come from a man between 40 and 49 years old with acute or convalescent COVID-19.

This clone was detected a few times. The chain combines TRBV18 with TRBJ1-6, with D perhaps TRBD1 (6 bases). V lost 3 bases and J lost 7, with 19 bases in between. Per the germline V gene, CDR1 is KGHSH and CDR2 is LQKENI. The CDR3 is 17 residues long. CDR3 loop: CASSPLIPDSENSPLHF. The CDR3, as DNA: TGTGCCAGCTCACCCTTGATTCCGGACAGCGAGAATTCACCCCTCCACTTT.

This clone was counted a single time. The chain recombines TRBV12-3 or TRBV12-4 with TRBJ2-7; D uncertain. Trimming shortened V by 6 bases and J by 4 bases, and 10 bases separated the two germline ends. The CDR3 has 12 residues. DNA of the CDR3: TGTGCCAGCAGCTCCTTATTGTACGAGCAGTACTTC. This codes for CASSSLLYEQYF.

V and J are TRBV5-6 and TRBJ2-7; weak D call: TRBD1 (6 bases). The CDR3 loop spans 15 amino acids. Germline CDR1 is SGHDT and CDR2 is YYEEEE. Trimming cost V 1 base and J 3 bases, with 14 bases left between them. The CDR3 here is CASSLPGQQHYEQYF. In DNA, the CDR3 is TGTGCCAGCAGCTTGCCCGGACAGCAGCACTACGAGCAGTACTTC.

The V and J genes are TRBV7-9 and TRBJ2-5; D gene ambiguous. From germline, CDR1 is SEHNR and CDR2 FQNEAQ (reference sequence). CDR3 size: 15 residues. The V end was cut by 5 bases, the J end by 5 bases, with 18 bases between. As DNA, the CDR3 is TGTGCCAGCAGCCGAATGAGTGCCTATCCGGAGACCCAGTACTTC. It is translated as CASSRMSAYPETQYF.

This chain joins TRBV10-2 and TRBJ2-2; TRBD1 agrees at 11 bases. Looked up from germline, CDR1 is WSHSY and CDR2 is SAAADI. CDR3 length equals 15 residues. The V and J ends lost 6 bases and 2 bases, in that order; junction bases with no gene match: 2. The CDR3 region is CASSGQGANTGELFF. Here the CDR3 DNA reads TGCGCCAGCAGCGGACAGGGGGCAAACACCGGGGAGCTGTTTTTT.

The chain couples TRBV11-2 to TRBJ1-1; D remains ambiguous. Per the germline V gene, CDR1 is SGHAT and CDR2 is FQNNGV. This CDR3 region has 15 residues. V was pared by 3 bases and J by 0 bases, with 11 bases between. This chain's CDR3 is CASSFSAPMNTEAFF. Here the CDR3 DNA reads TGTGCCAGCAGCTTCTCAGCGCCCATGAACACTGAAGCTTTCTTT.

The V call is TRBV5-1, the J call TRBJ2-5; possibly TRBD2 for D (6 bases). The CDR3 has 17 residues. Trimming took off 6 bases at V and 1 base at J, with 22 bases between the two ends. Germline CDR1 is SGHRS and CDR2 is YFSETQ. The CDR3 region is CASKPNGATSSQETQYF. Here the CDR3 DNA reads TGCGCCAGCAAGCCGAATGGGGCCACTAGCTCCCAAGAGACCCAGTACTTC.